These 30 T cell receptor beta chains originate from one sample sequenced in a study of cytomegalovirus exposure and HLA in healthy donors. 13 Jbeta primers and 60 Vbeta primers were used for the PCR. Sequencing used immunoSEQ multiplex PCR; TCRdb keeps in-frame clones, though not all of them. Counted here are roughly 100,000 clones, about 80% occurring once; the ten biggest clones make up 1.5% to 2%. Sequenced input: PBMCs. The origin of the receptors is a woman between 40 and 55 years old in good health and CMV-seronegative.

The CDR3 DNA sequence: TGTGCCAGCACCAAGGAGGGACAGAGTTACGAGCAGTACTTC. Residues: CASTKEGQSYEQYF. The gene calls are TRBV6-6 and TRBJ2-7, with D perhaps matching TRBD1 (7 bases). The CDR3 is 14 amino acids. Per the germline V gene, CDR1 is MNHNY and CDR2 is SVGAGI (reference sequence). V gave up 7 bases and J gave up 4 bases, with 17 bases separating them.

In regard to this clone: Additional DNA sequences in this sample encode the identical CDR3. The chain joins TRBV18 to TRBJ2-7; the D gene is possibly TRBD1 (6 bases). Trimming took off 3 bases at V and 1 base at J, with 7 bases between the two ends. The length of the CDR3 is 13 residues. Per the germline V gene, CDR1 is KGHSH and CDR2 is LQKENI. CDR3 nucleotide sequence: TGTGCCAGCTCACCCGGGACATCCTACGAGCAGTACTTC. It encodes CASSPGTSYEQYF.

This chain connects TRBV2 to TRBJ1-1; 8 bases agree with TRBD1. Per germline, CDR1 SNHLY and CDR2 FYNNEI. CDR3 length: 14 residues. The ends lost 3 bases at V and 5 bases at J; junction bases unmatched: 5. DNA for the CDR3: TGTGCCAGCAGTGACAGGGGGCTGGGGACTGAAGCTTTCTTT. Residues: CASSDRGLGTEAFF.

V is TRBV4-1 and J is TRBJ2-7; possible D gene TRBD2, 5 bases. The V and J ends lost 1 base and 2 bases respectively, with 18 bases between them. Germline CDR1 and CDR2: MGHRA and YSYEKL. The CDR3 runs 17 residues. CDR3 sequence: CASSQASLLGLPYEQYF. The DNA of the CDR3 is TGCGCCAGCAGCCAAGCTAGTCTACTAGGGCTTCCCTACGAGCAGTACTTC.

The chain combines TRBV2 with TRBJ2-3, with 7 bases fitting TRBD2. J lost 3 bases, V lost 8 bases, and 14 bases had no gene match. The CDR3 runs 16 residues. Germline V lookup: CDR1 SNHLY, CDR2 FYNNEI. CDR3 region: CASRGTTNWPTDTQYF. CDR3 nucleotide sequence: TGTGCCAGCCGGGGGACTACCAATTGGCCGACAGATACGCAGTATTTT.

The chain couples TRBV28 to TRBJ2-1, with TRBD1 matching 12 bases. The ends lost 6 bases at V and 4 bases at J; junction bases unmatched: 7. The germline V gene encodes CDR1 MDHEN and CDR2 SYDVKM. CDR3 length: 16 amino acids. Here the CDR3 DNA reads TGTGCCAGCAGGGGAGGGGGACAGGGGGCTTACAATGAGCAGTTCTTC. Translating gives CASRGGGQGAYNEQFF.

The chain links TRBV15 to TRBJ1-5; weak D call: TRBD1 (5 bases). There are 14 residues in the CDR3. V was clipped by 1 base and J by 5 bases, with 9 bases between them. CDR1 and CDR2 from the germline V gene are LNHNV and YYDKDF (reference sequence). CDR3 residues: CATSRGEGDQPQHF. CDR3 coding DNA: TGTGCCACCAGCAGAGGCGAAGGGGATCAGCCCCAGCATTTT.

Concerning this clone: At one boundary the junction diverges from the germline segment, which might be a read error. This chain uses TRBV27 with TRBJ2-7; perhaps TRBD1 as D (6 bases). Germline CDR1 MNHEY, CDR2 SMNVEV (reference sequence). The CDR3 runs 12 residues. CDR3 nucleotides: TGTGCCAGCTGTGATCCGGGACAAGGAGAGATCTTC. It yields the protein CASCDPGQGEIF.

V usage is TRBV19 and J usage is TRBJ2-3, with D tentatively TRBD1 (5 bases). The germline V gene encodes CDR1 LNHDA and CDR2 SQIVND (reference sequence). The CDR3 has 14 amino acids. V lost 4 bases to trimming and J lost 2 bases, with 10 bases between them. CDR3 sequence (DNA): TGTGCCAGTAGTAGTCAGGGAAACACAGATACGCAGTATTTT. Translation gives CASSSQGNTDTQYF. Combining the CDR3 with reference TRBV19 and TRBJ2-3 gives the whole variable domain DGGITQSPKYLFRKEGQNVTLSCEQNLNHDAMYWYRQDPGQGLRLIYYSQIVNDFQKGDIAEGYSVSREKKESFPLTVTSAQKNPTAFYLCASSSQGNTDTQYFGPGTRLTVL.

The chain recombines TRBV27 with TRBJ2-7, with D possibly matching TRBD1 (6 bases). The CDR3 sequence is 13 residues long. Between the trimmed V and J ends, which lost 6 bases and 2 bases, there was a span of 11 bases. The germline V gene encodes CDR1 MNHEY and CDR2 SMNVEV (reference sequence). CDR3 bases: TGTGCCAGCAGCTGGACAGTGGCCTACGAGCAGTACTTC. Encoded protein: CASSWTVAYEQYF.

CDR3 sequence reads: CASSYPSQFHNYGYTF. CDR3 DNA sequence: TGTGCCAGCAGTTACCCTTCCCAGTTTCACAACTATGGCTACACCTTC. V gene TRBV6-5 combines with J gene TRBJ1-2; D unclear. The CDR3 runs to 16 residues. CDR1 is MNHEY, CDR2 SVGAGI, per germline. V was cut by 2 bases and J by 2 bases, with 15 bases left in between.

The chain uses TRBV6-5 and TRBJ1-2; tentative D call: TRBD1 (5 bases). The CDR3 extends over 15 amino acids. Germline lookup yields CDR1 MNHEY and CDR2 SVGAGI. V gave up 2 bases and J gave up 6 bases, with 16 bases separating them. The chain's CDR3 is CASSYAGGTGDGYTF. The DNA of the CDR3 is TGTGCCAGCAGTTACGCGGGGGGGACGGGGGATGGCTACACCTTC.

This clone was found a few times. The gene calls are TRBV6-6 and TRBJ2-5, with TRBD2 identical over 9 bases. CDR1 and CDR2 (germline): MNHNY, SVGAGI (reference sequence). V lost 9 bases and J lost 5; bases outside the gene matches: 7. The CDR3 has 13 residues. This CDR3 is CASGGSGGETQYF. CDR3 bases: TGTGCCAGTGGGGGGAGCGGGGGGGAGACCCAGTACTTC.

The chain has TRBV9 and TRBJ2-1; tentatively, D is TRBD2 (5 bases). The CDR3 runs to 14 residues. Per the germline V gene, CDR1 is SGDLS and CDR2 is YYNGEE. Trimming took off 4 bases at V and 6 bases at J, with 14 bases between the two ends. CDR3 protein: CASSPRTGLNEQFF. In nucleotides, the CDR3 is TGTGCCAGCAGCCCACGGACTGGGCTCAATGAGCAGTTCTTC.

The chain employs TRBV7-9 and TRBJ1-1; D is unresolved. Trimming shortened V by 0 bases and J by 4 bases, and 6 bases separated the two germline ends. Germline CDR1 and CDR2: SEHNR and FQNEAQ (reference sequence). CDR3 size: 13 residues. As DNA, the CDR3 is TGTGCCAGCAGCTTAGCCCGGGTCACTGAAGCTTTCTTT. Translating it yields CASSLARVTEAFF.

The genes are TRBV27 and TRBJ1-4, with 7 bases that match TRBD1. This CDR3 region has 15 residues. With 8 bases clipped from V and 6 bases from J, the junction kept 12 bases outside the gene matches. In germline, CDR1 is MNHEY, CDR2 SMNVEV (reference sequence). CDR3 residues: CASGPSGGVDEKLFF. In nucleotides, the CDR3 is TGTGCCAGCGGGCCTTCAGGGGGAGTGGATGAAAAACTGTTTTTT.

This sequence joins TRBV5-1 and TRBJ2-1, with D possibly matching TRBD2 (5 bases). The germline CDR1 and CDR2 sequences are SGHRS and YFSETQ. V was cut by 4 bases and J by 9 bases, with 11 bases left in between. The length of the CDR3 is 12 residues. The CDR3 spells CASSPPGSEQFF. CDR3 nucleotides: TGCGCCAGCAGCCCGCCGGGGTCTGAGCAGTTCTTC. The variable domain in full, completed from reference TRBV5-1 and TRBJ2-1, reads KAGVTQTPRYLIKTRGQQVTLSCSPISGHRSVSWYQQTPGQGLQFLFEYFSETQRNKGNFPGRFSGRQFSNSRSEMNVSTLELGDSALYLCASSPPGSEQFFGPGTRLTVL.

This clone was counted between two and nine times. The rearrangement links TRBV5-6 to TRBJ1-1; maybe TRBD1 (5 bases). V dropped 3 bases and J dropped 3 bases, with 18 bases sitting between them. The CDR3 totals 16 residues. Germline assignment: CDR1 SGHDT and CDR2 YYEEEE. CDR3 in amino acids: CASSSRGGKPYTEAFF. Written as DNA, the CDR3 is TGTGCCAGCAGCTCCCGGGGGGGGAAGCCCTACACTGAAGCTTTCTTT.

The J gene is TRBJ2-7, the V gene TRBV28, with D maybe TRBD2 (6 bases). The CDR3 contains 14 residues. CDR1 MDHEN and CDR2 SYDVKM come from the germline V gene. V was trimmed by 6 bases and J by 3 bases, leaving 15 bases between them. The CDR3 region is CASSSQGGLYEQYF. In DNA form, the CDR3 reads TGTGCCAGCAGCTCCCAGGGAGGACTCTACGAGCAGTACTTC.

The J gene is TRBJ2-1, the V gene TRBV5-4; TRBD2 matches at 13 bases. The germline V gene encodes CDR1 SGHNT and CDR2 YYREEE (reference sequence). The trim removed 4 bases at V and 4 bases at J, leaving 5 bases unmatched. The CDR3 runs to 16 residues. As DNA, the CDR3 is TGTGCCAGCAGCCCACGGACTAGCGGGAGTTACAATGAGCAGTTCTTC. Encoded protein: CASSPRTSGSYNEQFF.

This CDR3 reads CASSEAQWRGLRSNEKLFF. In DNA form, the CDR3 reads TGTGCCAGCAGTGAAGCCCAATGGAGGGGGCTGAGGTCTAATGAAAAACTGTTTTTT. The V and J genes are TRBV2 and TRBJ1-4; 7 positions match TRBD1. CDR1 and CDR2 from the germline V gene are SNHLY and FYNNEI. V dropped 0 bases and J dropped 3; count of bases not matched to a gene: 13. There are 19 residues in the CDR3.

The J gene is TRBJ1-5, the V gene TRBV18, with 8 positions matching TRBD1. This CDR3 region has 17 residues. Trimming at V came to 0 bases and at J to 6 bases, leaving 10 bases not matched to a gene. CDR1 is KGHSH, CDR2 LQKENI, per germline. The CDR3 loop is CASSPPGQGASSQPQHF. DNA for the CDR3: TGTGCCAGCTCACCACCGGGCCAGGGGGCATCAAGTCAGCCCCAGCATTTT.

This clone was observed a handful of times. The chain combines TRBV4-3 with TRBJ1-3; D remains unclear. Germline loops: CDR1 LGHNA, CDR2 YSLEER. With 0 bases removed from V and 4 bases from J, the gap between germline ends came to 7 bases. The CDR3 loop spans 14 amino acids. The chain's CDR3 is CASSQDVVGNTIYF. CDR3 nucleotides: TGCGCCAGCAGCCAAGATGTAGTGGGAAACACCATATATTTT.

A few counts support this clone. The chain links TRBV29-1 to TRBJ1-1, with D unclear. There are 10 residues in the CDR3. Trimming took 4 bases from V and 7 from J, leaving 7 bases between them. Germline V gene sequence: CDR1 SQVTM, CDR2 ANQGSEA. This CDR3 reads CSVGRSEAFF. The CDR3 DNA reads as TGCAGCGTTGGACGGAGTGAAGCTTTCTTT.

V is TRBV7-9 and J is TRBJ1-3; D gene uncertain. Per germline, CDR1 SEHNR and CDR2 FQNEAQ (reference sequence). The CDR3 is made up of 11 amino acids. The germline V and J ends were trimmed by 6 bases and 8 bases, with 8 bases remaining between them. CDR3 bases: TGTGCCAGCAGTGAAACGGACACCATATATTTT. Translated, it gives CASSETDTIYF.

In its sample, this clone was seen once. The V and J genes are TRBV4-1 and TRBJ2-2; D not certain. Germline V CDR1 and CDR2: MGHRA, YSYEKL. V was trimmed by 1 base and J by 9 bases, leaving 9 bases between them. This CDR3 is built from 13 residues. The CDR3 region is CASSQVRVRELFF. CDR3 coding DNA: TGCGCCAGCAGCCAAGTTCGAGTCAGGGAGCTGTTTTTT.

This clone was seen just once. The rearrangement joins TRBV6-6 to TRBJ1-1; TRBD1 aligns across 8 bases. Per germline, CDR1 MNHNY and CDR2 SVGAGI (reference sequence). CDR3 length: 14 amino acids. The ends lost 2 bases at V and 6 bases at J; junction bases unmatched: 5. The chain's CDR3 is CASSYRDRSSEAFF. The CDR3 region has the DNA TGTGCCAGCAGTTACAGGGACAGGAGTTCTGAAGCTTTCTTT.

The chain combines TRBV5-1 with TRBJ2-2; TRBD2 aligns across 9 bases. V trimming: 8 bases; J trimming: 6 bases; junction bases outside the gene matches: 8. The CDR3 consists of 14 residues. The germline gives CDR1 SGHRS, CDR2 YFSETQ. In nucleotides, the CDR3 is TGCGCCAGTCATAGCGGGGGTTACCCCGGGGAGCTGTTTTTT. This sequence encodes CASHSGGYPGELFF.

CDR3 coding DNA: TGTGCCAGCAGCTTAGCGCTGCGGCCCTACGAGCAGTACTTC. This translates into CASSLALRPYEQYF. The V gene is TRBV7-8, the J gene TRBJ2-7, with D unclear. Germline lookup yields CDR1 SGHVS and CDR2 FQNEAQ. V was cut by 0 bases and J by 2 bases, with 8 bases left in between. There are 14 residues in the CDR3.

V usage is TRBV5-6 and J usage is TRBJ1-5; D uncertain. There are 14 residues in the CDR3. Germline CDR1 is SGHDT and CDR2 is YYEEEE. The V and J ends lost 7 bases and 0 bases respectively, with 11 bases between them. For the CDR3, the DNA is TGTGCCAGCTCGGCCGGACTTAGCAATCAGCCCCAGCATTTT. Translated, it gives CASSAGLSNQPQHF.